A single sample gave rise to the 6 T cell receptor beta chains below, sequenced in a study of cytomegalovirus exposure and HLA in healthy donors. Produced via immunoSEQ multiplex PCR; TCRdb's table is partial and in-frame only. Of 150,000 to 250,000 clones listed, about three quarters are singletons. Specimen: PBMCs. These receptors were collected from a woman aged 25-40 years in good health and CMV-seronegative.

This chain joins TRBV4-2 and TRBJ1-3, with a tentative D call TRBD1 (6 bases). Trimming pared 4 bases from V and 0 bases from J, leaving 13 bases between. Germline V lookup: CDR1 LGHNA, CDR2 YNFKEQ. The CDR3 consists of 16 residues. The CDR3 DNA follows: TGTGCCAGCAGCCCAGGGGACCAGCTCTCTGGAAACACCATATATTTT. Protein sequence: CASSPGDQLSGNTIYF.

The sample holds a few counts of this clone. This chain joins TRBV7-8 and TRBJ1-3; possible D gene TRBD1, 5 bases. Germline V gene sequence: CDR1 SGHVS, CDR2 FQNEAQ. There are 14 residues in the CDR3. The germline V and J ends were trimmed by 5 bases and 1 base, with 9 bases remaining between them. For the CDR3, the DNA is TGTGCCAGCAGCCGCGGGACTTCTGGAAACACCATATATTTT. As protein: CASSRGTSGNTIYF.

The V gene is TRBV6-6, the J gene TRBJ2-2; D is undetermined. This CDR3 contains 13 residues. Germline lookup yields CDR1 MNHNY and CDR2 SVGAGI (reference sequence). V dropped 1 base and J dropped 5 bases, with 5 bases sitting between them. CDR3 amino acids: CASSYFGTGELFF. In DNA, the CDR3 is TGTGCCAGCAGTTACTTCGGTACCGGGGAGCTGTTTTTT.

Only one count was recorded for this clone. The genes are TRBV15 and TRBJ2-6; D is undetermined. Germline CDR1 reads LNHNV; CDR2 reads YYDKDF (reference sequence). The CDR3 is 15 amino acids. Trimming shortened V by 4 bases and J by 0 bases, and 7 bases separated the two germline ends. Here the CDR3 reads CATSTSLSGANVLTF. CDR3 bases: TGTGCCACCAGCACTTCACTCTCTGGGGCCAACGTCCTGACTTTC.

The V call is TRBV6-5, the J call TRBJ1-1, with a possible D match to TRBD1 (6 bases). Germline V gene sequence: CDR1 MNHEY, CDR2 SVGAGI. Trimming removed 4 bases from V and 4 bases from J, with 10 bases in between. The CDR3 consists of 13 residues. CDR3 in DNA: TGTGCCAGCAGTTTACCCAGGGGCACTGAAGCTTTCTTT. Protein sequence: CASSLPRGTEAFF.

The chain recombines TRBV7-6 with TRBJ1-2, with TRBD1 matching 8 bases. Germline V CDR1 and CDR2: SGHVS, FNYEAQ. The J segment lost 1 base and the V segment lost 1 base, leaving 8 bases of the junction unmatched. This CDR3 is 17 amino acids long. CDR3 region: CASSLVGQGRGNYGYTF. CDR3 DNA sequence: TGTGCCAGCAGCTTAGTTGGACAGGGCAGGGGTAACTATGGCTACACCTTC.